Each of the 27 T cell receptor beta chains below was sequenced from the same sample in a study of T cell responses to AZD1222 COVID-19 vaccine. Assay: immunoSEQ multiplex PCR; the TCRdb copy retains only in-frame clones and omits some. The sample records about 150,000 clones, 94% being singletons. This specimen was peripheral blood, taken on day 0 of AZD1222 vaccination. The receptors stem from an adult in good health.

This clone occurred a few times. The chain uses TRBV6-5 and TRBJ2-2; D perhaps matches TRBD1 (6 bases). Trimming shortened V by 6 bases and J by 6 bases, and 11 bases separated the two germline ends. This CDR3 is built from 13 residues. Germline loops: CDR1 MNHEY, CDR2 SVGAGI. CDR3 coding DNA: TGTGCCAGCAGCACAGGGTTTTCCGGGGAGCTGTTTTTT. Residues: CASSTGFSGELFF.

The chain recombines TRBV5-1 with TRBJ2-7, with TRBD2 as a possible D gene (5 bases). Germline loops: CDR1 SGHRS, CDR2 YFSETQ. Between the trimmed V and J ends, which lost 9 bases and 3 bases, there was a span of 19 bases. The CDR3 runs 14 residues. The CDR3 DNA follows: TGCGCCATTGCCCGGGGTTTAATGAACTACGAGCAGTACGTC. Translated, it gives CAIARGLMNYEQYV.

The V call is TRBV5-6, the J call TRBJ1-2; possible D gene TRBD1, 6 bases. CDR1 and CDR2 (germline): SGHDT, YYEEEE. The CDR3 consists of 14 residues. Trimming left V 2 bases short and J 7 bases short, with 15 bases between. The CDR3 DNA reads as TGTGCCAGCAGCTTCGCAGCCAGGGGTTCTGGCTACACCTTC. The encoded protein is CASSFAARGSGYTF. The full variable domain, rest sourced from reference TRBV5-6 and TRBJ1-2, is DAGVTQSPTHLIKTRGQQVTLRCSPKSGHDTVSWYQQALGQGPQFIFQYYEEEERQRGNFPDRFSGHQFPNYSSELNVNALLLGDSALYLCASSFAARGSGYTFGSGTRLTVV.

The rearrangement uses TRBV7-2 and TRBJ2-7, with no clear D. The V gene's germline CDR1 is SGHTA and CDR2 FQGNSA. V was cut by 2 bases and J by 2 bases, with 7 bases left in between. The CDR3 is 13 amino acids. In nucleotides, the CDR3 is TGTGCCAGCAGCTTACATCCTACCTACGAGCAGTACGTC. Protein: CASSLHPTYEQYV.

V gene TRBV7-9 combines with J gene TRBJ1-5, with TRBD1 identical over 7 bases. Germline V gene data show CDR1 as SEHNR and CDR2 as FQNEAQ (reference sequence). With V trimmed by 3 bases and J by 5 bases, 1 base remained unmatched. This CDR3 is built from 13 residues. The CDR3 nucleotides read TGTGCCAGCAGCTTCGGACAGGATCAGCCCCAGCATTTT. Residues: CASSFGQDQPQHF.

The chain uses TRBV6-5 and TRBJ1-5; TRBD1 might be the D (5 bases). The CDR3 extends over 13 amino acids. Trimming cost V 2 bases and J 6 bases, with 8 bases left between them. Germline V gives CDR1 MNHEY, CDR2 SVGAGI. Here the CDR3 DNA reads TGTGCCAGCAGTTACGGGGGGAGTCAGCCCCAGCATTTT. Translated: CASSYGGSQPQHF.

Written as DNA, the CDR3 is TGCGCCAGCAGCTTGGGACAGGGTGGAAACTATGGCTACACCTTC. Its protein product is CASSLGQGGNYGYTF. The chain is built from TRBV5-1 and TRBJ1-2; the match to TRBD1 covers 7 bases. The CDR3 loop spans 15 amino acids. CDR1 is SGHRS and CDR2 is YFSETQ in the germline V gene. The junction had 4 bases not matched to a gene; V was cut back by 0 bases and J by 2 bases.

The chain combines TRBV7-2 with TRBJ1-2; perhaps TRBD1 as D (5 bases). Deletions cut 0 bases from V and 4 bases from J, with 12 bases between. CDR1 is SGHTA and CDR2 is FQGNSA in the germline V gene. The CDR3 contains 15 residues. The DNA of the CDR3 is TGTGCCAGCAGCTTAGCACCGGAAGGGGTCTATGGCTACACCTTC. Translated, it gives CASSLAPEGVYGYTF.

This chain links TRBV4-1 with TRBJ2-3; D is perhaps TRBD1 (6 bases). From germline, CDR1 is MGHRA and CDR2 YSYEKL. V was shortened by 4 bases and J by 0 bases, with 11 bases between the two germline ends. The CDR3 spans 15 residues. The CDR3 sequence: CASSPSTGSTDTQYF. The DNA of the CDR3 is TGCGCCAGCAGCCCCTCGACAGGAAGCACAGATACGCAGTATTTT.

V and J are TRBV5-1 and TRBJ1-2, with unresolved D. With 4 bases removed from V and 4 bases from J, the gap between germline ends came to 14 bases. Germline V gene sequence: CDR1 SGHRS, CDR2 YFSETQ. The CDR3 extends over 14 amino acids. This chain's CDR3 is CASSEGQALYGYTF. CDR3 bases: TGCGCCAGCAGCGAGGGTCAGGCTCTCTATGGCTACACCTTC.

V gene TRBV18 combines with J gene TRBJ2-7, with 7 bases aligning to TRBD2. Trimming removed 3 bases from V and 7 bases from J; junction bases left unmatched: 6. The CDR3 length is 13 residues. Looked up from germline, CDR1 is KGHSH and CDR2 is LQKENI. DNA of the CDR3: TGTGCCAGCTCACCCTGGGGGGGAGGAGAGCAGTACGTC. Its translation: CASSPWGGGEQYV.

CDR3 residues: CASSVTGATYEQYV. Written as DNA, the CDR3 is TGTGCCAGCAGCGTGACCGGGGCAACCTACGAGCAGTACGTC. The chain couples TRBV5-5 to TRBJ2-7, with D perhaps assigned TRBD1 or TRBD2 (5 bases each). This CDR3 is built from 14 residues. V lost 4 bases to trimming and J lost 2 bases, with 13 bases between them. Germline V gives CDR1 SGHKS, CDR2 YYEKEE (reference sequence).

This chain connects TRBV5-4 to TRBJ1-1; D ambiguous. The germline V gene encodes CDR1 SGHNT and CDR2 YYREEE (reference sequence). The CDR3 covers 13 residues. Trimming shortened V by 0 bases and J by 4 bases, and 7 bases separated the two germline ends. The CDR3 sequence: CASSLAGSTEAFF. In DNA, the CDR3 is TGTGCCAGCAGCTTGGCGGGGAGCACTGAAGCTTTCTTT.

The rearrangement uses TRBV4-2 and TRBJ2-1; 7 nucleotides align to TRBD1. CDR1 is LGHNA, CDR2 YNFKEQ, per germline. CDR3 length equals 15 residues. The V gene end was trimmed by 4 bases and the J gene end by 3 bases; junction bases not matched to a gene: 6. The CDR3 spells CASSRGGGVYNEQFF. CDR3 DNA: TGTGCCAGCAGCCGAGGGGGCGGCGTCTACAATGAGCAGTTCTTC.

J is TRBJ2-1 and V is TRBV12-5; D uncertain. Trimming pared 7 bases from V and 1 base from J, leaving 20 bases between. The CDR3 is 17 amino acids. Per germline, CDR1 LGHNT and CDR2 FRNRAP. The CDR3 DNA follows: TGTGCTAGTGCCCCCCACCGGACGGGCCGGTCCTACAATGAGCAGTTCTTC. Translating gives CASAPHRTGRSYNEQFF.

V and J are TRBV27 and TRBJ2-1; D is possibly TRBD1 or TRBD2 (5 bases each). The CDR3 has 12 amino acids. The germline gives CDR1 MNHEY, CDR2 SMNVEV (reference sequence). V shed 1 base and J shed 8 bases, with 6 bases lying between them. The CDR3: CASSLLGDEQFF. The CDR3 DNA sequence: TGTGCCAGCAGTTTATTGGGGGATGAGCAGTTCTTC.

The rearrangement joins TRBV19 to TRBJ1-3, with D unresolved. In germline, CDR1 is LNHDA, CDR2 SQIVND (reference sequence). V lost 6 bases and J 0 bases, leaving 12 bases between the germline ends. CDR3 length: 15 amino acids. The CDR3 coding sequence is TGTGCCAGTAGGCTGTCGGCGAACTCTGGAAACACCATATATTTT. This sequence encodes CASRLSANSGNTIYF.

In DNA, the CDR3 is TGTGCCAGCAGCCTCGGGGGGCCCTCCTACAATGAGCAGTTCTTC. Translation gives CASSLGGPSYNEQFF. The chain links TRBV5-6 to TRBJ2-1; D is perhaps TRBD2 (7 bases). V dropped 4 bases and J dropped 0 bases, with 11 bases sitting between them. Looked up from germline, CDR1 is SGHDT and CDR2 is YYEEEE. The CDR3 loop spans 15 amino acids.

The chain uses TRBV7-8 and TRBJ1-1; D not resolved. The V gene lost 6 bases and the J gene lost 0 bases, with 11 bases spanning the gap. Germline V gene sequence: CDR1 SGHVS, CDR2 FQNEAQ. This CDR3 is built from 14 residues. The CDR3 region is CASSPWEMNTEAFF. CDR3 nucleotide sequence: TGTGCCAGCAGTCCATGGGAAATGAACACTGAAGCTTTCTTT.

The J gene is TRBJ2-1, the V gene TRBV30; D not resolved. The CDR3 sequence is 11 residues long. Per the germline V gene, CDR1 is GTSNPN and CDR2 is SVGIG (reference sequence). The V and J ends lost 8 bases and 6 bases respectively, with 11 bases between them. The DNA of the CDR3 is TGTGCCACTTCGGAGAGCAATGAGCAGTTCTTC. Protein product: CATSESNEQFF. Supplemented by reference TRBV30 and TRBJ2-1, the full variable domain reads SQTIHQWPATLVQPVGSPLSLECTVEGTSNPNLYWYRQAAGRGLQLLFYSVGIGQISSEVPQNLSASRPQDRQFILSSKKLLLSDSGFYLCATSESNEQFFGPGTRLTVL.

The chain is built from TRBV30 and TRBJ1-5, with D tentatively TRBD1 (5 bases). V lost 1 base and J lost 6, with 7 bases in between. The V gene's germline CDR1 is GTSNPN and CDR2 SVGIG (reference sequence). The CDR3 consists of 12 residues. The CDR3 bases are TGTGCCTGGAGTGGCGGGACTCAGCCCCAGCATTTT. Encoded protein: CAWSGGTQPQHF. Full variable domain (outside the CDR3, taken from reference TRBV30 and TRBJ1-5): SQTIHQWPATLVQPVGSPLSLECTVEGTSNPNLYWYRQAAGRGLQLLFYSVGIGQISSEVPQNLSASRPQDRQFILSSKKLLLSDSGFYLCAWSGGTQPQHFGDGTRLSIL.

The V and J genes are TRBV5-4 and TRBJ2-1; unclear D gene. CDR1 is SGHNT and CDR2 is YYREEE in the germline V gene (reference sequence). Between the trimmed V and J ends, which lost 0 bases and 6 bases, there was a span of 7 bases. The CDR3 is 13 amino acids. CDR3 protein: CASSLGIVNEQFF. For the CDR3, the DNA is TGTGCCAGCAGCTTGGGTATCGTCAATGAGCAGTTCTTC.

The rearrangement joins TRBV29-1 to TRBJ1-2, with TRBD1 matching over 12 bases. V lost 6 bases, J lost 3 bases, and 11 bases stayed unmatched. Germline V gene data show CDR1 as SQVTM and CDR2 as ANQGSEA. The CDR3 is 16 amino acids. In DNA form, the CDR3 reads TGCAGCGTCGTATTGGGACAGGGGGCGAATGACTATGGCTACACCTTC. Residues: CSVVLGQGANDYGYTF. The variable domain in full, with the rest retrieved from reference TRBV29-1 and TRBJ1-2, is SAVISQKPSRDICQRGTSLTIQCQVDSQVTMMFWYRQQPGQSLTLIATANQGSEATYESGFVIDKFPISRPNLTFSTLTVSNMSPEDSSIYLCSVVLGQGANDYGYTFGSGTRLTVV.

This clone was detected once. V usage is TRBV6-2 or TRBV6-3 and J usage is TRBJ2-1; D may be TRBD2 (5 bases). The CDR3 length is 15 residues. V gave up 0 bases and J gave up 2 bases, with 8 bases separating them. Germline-derived CDR1 and CDR2 are MNHEY and SVGEGT. The CDR3 here is CASSYSIGAYNEQFF. The CDR3 DNA reads as TGTGCCAGCAGTTACTCGATCGGGGCCTACAATGAGCAGTTCTTC.

This sequence joins TRBV5-6 and TRBJ2-5, with D unclear. The CDR3 is 14 residues long. Between the trimmed V and J ends, which lost 0 bases and 4 bases, there was a span of 10 bases. CDR1 and CDR2 (germline): SGHDT, YYEEEE. Here the CDR3 reads CASSLDRWGETQYF. The DNA of the CDR3 is TGTGCCAGCAGCTTGGATCGGTGGGGAGAGACCCAGTACTTC. The full variable domain, rest sourced from reference TRBV5-6 and TRBJ2-5, is DAGVTQSPTHLIKTRGQQVTLRCSPKSGHDTVSWYQQALGQGPQFIFQYYEEEERQRGNFPDRFSGHQFPNYSSELNVNALLLGDSALYLCASSLDRWGETQYFGPGTRLLVL.

The chain links TRBV2 to TRBJ1-1; D unresolved. Trimming stripped 2 bases from V and 3 bases from J, with 16 bases between. Germline lookup yields CDR1 SNHLY and CDR2 FYNNEI. This CDR3 has 16 residues. The chain's CDR3 is CASSEWADPGDTEAFF. CDR3 nucleotides: TGTGCCAGCAGTGAATGGGCCGACCCTGGGGACACTGAAGCTTTCTTT.

This CDR3 reads CASSKAGAGEQFF. In DNA, the CDR3 is TGTGCCAGCAGTAAAGCGGGAGCCGGTGAGCAGTTCTTC. The chain carries TRBV6-2 or TRBV6-3 and TRBJ2-1, with 8 bases lining up with TRBD2. The CDR3 covers 13 residues. Germline V gene sequence: CDR1 MNHEY, CDR2 SVGEGT. The junction had 6 bases not matched to a gene; V was cut back by 5 bases and J by 9 bases.